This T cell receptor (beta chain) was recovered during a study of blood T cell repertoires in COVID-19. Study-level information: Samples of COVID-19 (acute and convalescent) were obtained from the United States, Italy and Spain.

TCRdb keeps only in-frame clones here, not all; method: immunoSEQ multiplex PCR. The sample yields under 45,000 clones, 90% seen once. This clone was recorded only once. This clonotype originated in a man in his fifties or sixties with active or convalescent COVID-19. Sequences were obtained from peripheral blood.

The CDR3 loop reads CASSSGTGSYNEQFF. The CDR3, as DNA: TGTGCCAGCAGCTCCGGGACAGGGTCCTACAATGAGCAGTTCTTC. V and J are TRBV5-6 and TRBJ2-1; TRBD1 matches at 9 bases. The germline CDR1 and CDR2 sequences are SGHDT and YYEEEE. The trim removed 3 bases at V and 1 base at J, leaving 2 bases unmatched. This CDR3 is built from 15 residues.